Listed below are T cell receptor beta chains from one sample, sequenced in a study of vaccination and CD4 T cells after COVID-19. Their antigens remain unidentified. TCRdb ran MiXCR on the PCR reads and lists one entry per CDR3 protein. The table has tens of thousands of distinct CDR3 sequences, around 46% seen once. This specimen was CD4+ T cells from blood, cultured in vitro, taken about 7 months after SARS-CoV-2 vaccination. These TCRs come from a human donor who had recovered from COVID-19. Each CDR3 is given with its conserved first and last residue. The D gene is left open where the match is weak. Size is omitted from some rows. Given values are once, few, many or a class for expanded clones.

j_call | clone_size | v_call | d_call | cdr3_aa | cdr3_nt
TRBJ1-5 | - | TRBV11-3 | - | CASHYSNQPQHF | TGTGCCAGCCACTATAGCAATCAGCCCCAGCATTTT
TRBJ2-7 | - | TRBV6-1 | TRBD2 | CASEYGTSGEQYF | TGTGCCAGCGAATACGGGACTAGCGGGGAGCAGTACTTC
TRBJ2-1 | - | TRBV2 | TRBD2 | CASRIAGPSYNEQFF | TGTGCCAGCAGAATAGCGGGACCTTCCTACAATGAGCAGTTCTTC
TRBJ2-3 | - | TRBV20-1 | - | CSARYTDTQYF | TGCAGTGCTAGATACACAGATACGCAGTATTTT
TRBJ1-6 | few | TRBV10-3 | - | CAISESGGYSPLHF | TGTGCCATCAGTGAGTCGGGGGGGTACTCACCCCTCCACTTT
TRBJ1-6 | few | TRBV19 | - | CASSIDPTGESPLHF | TGTGCCAGTAGTATAGATCCGACAGGAGAATCACCCCTCCACTTT
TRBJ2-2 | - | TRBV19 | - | CASSSGTERPGELFF | TGTGCCAGTAGTAGCGGGACGGAGCGCCCCGGGGAGCTGTTTTTT
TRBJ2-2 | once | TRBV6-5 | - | CASSSPGPYDTGELFF | TGTGCCAGCAGTTCCCCGGGGCCCTACGACACCGGGGAGCTGTTTTTT
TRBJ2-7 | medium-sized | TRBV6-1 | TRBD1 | CASSTPGQGYEQYF | TGTGCCAGCAGTACACCGGGACAGGGGTACGAGCAGTACTTC
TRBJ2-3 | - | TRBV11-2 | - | CASSFLGHLTDTQYF | TGTGCCAGCAGCTTCTTGGGACACCTCACAGATACGCAGTATTTT
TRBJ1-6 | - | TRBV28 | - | CASSLGQSNSPLHF | TGTGCCAGCAGTTTGGGTCAGAGTAATTCACCCCTCCACTTT
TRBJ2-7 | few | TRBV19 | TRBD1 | CASTRTGETYEQYF | TGTGCCAGTACCCGAACAGGGGAAACCTACGAGCAGTACTTC
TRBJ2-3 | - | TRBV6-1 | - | CASSEQDGLTDTQYF | TGTGCCAGCAGTGAACAGGACGGCCTCACAGATACGCAGTATTTT
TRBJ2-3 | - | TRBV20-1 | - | CSARGNTDTQYF | TGCAGCGCCAGAGGAAACACAGATACGCAGTATTTT
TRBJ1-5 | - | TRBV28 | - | CASSPPYTSSNQPQHF | TGTGCCAGCAGCCCACCGTATACCAGTAGCAATCAGCCCCAGCATTTT
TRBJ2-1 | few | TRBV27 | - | CASSLSPEGLRLF | TGTGCCAGCAGTTTATCGCCTGAAGGTCTTAGGCTCTTC
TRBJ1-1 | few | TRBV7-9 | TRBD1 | CASSPRGRRTEAFF | TGTGCCAGCAGCCCCAGGGGGCGCCGTACTGAAGCTTTCTTT
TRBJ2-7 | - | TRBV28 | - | CASSLPGFYEQYF | TGTGCCAGCAGTTTGCCGGGTTTCTACGAGCAGTACTTC
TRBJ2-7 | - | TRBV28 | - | CASTPLEGVSYEQYF | TGTGCCAGCACCCCTTTGGAAGGTGTCTCCTACGAGCAGTACTTC
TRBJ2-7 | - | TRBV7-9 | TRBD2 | CASSPGLAETYEQYF | TGTGCCAGCAGCCCCGGACTAGCGGAGACCTACGAGCAGTACTTC
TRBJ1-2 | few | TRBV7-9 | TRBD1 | CASSNRGPYGYTF | TGTGCCAGCAGCAATAGGGGGCCCTATGGCTACACCTTC
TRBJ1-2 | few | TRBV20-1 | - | CSARPQGNYGYTF | TGCAGTGCTAGACCGCAGGGGAACTATGGCTACACCTTC
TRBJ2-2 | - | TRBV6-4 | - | CASSAANTGELFF | TGTGCCAGCAGTGCCGCGAACACCGGGGAGCTGTTTTTT
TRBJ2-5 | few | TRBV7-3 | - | CASSSLGDQETQYF | TGTGCCAGCAGCTCCTTGGGGGACCAAGAGACCCAGTACTTC
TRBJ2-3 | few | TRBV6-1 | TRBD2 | CASTPTSGRPDTQYF | TGTGCCAGCACTCCGACTAGCGGGCGACCAGATACGCAGTATTTT
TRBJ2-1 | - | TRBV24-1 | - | CATRDAYNEQFF | TGTGCCACTAGGGATGCCTACAATGAGCAGTTCTTC
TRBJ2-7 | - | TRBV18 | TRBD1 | CASSPLTGVNEQYF | TGTGCCAGCTCACCGCTGACAGGGGTCAACGAGCAGTACTTC
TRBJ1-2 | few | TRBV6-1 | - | CASRPSDRYGYTF | TGTGCCAGCCGACCTTCCGACAGATATGGCTACACCTTC
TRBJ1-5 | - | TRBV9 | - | CASSVGGQTHQPQHF | TGTGCCAGCAGCGTAGGGGGTCAGACCCATCAGCCCCAGCATTTT
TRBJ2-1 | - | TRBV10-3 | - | CAISETEGEQFF | TGTGCCATCAGTGAGACTGAGGGGGAGCAGTTCTTC
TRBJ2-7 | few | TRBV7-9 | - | CASSLGGTYEQYF | TGTGCCAGCAGCTTAGGGGGTACCTACGAGCAGTACTTC
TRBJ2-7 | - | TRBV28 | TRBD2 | CASSLINVLGTSGREQYF | TGTGCCAGCAGCCTGATAAATGTCCTAGGGACTAGCGGGAGAGAGCAGTACTTC
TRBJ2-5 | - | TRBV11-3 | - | CASSLRLEETQYF | TGTGCCAGCAGCTTAAGATTGGAAGAGACCCAGTACTTC
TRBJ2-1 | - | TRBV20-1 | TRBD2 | CSAGRLAGLYNEQFF | TGCAGTGCTGGACGACTAGCGGGGTTATACAATGAGCAGTTCTTC
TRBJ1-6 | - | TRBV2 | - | CASSEDRSYNSPLHF | TGTGCCAGCAGTGAAGACCGATCCTATAATTCACCCCTCCACTTT
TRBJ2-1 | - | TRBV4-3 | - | CASSLSLAEEQFF | TGCGCCAGCAGCCTCTCTCTCGCAGAAGAGCAGTTCTTC
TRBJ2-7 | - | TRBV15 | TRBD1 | CATSSRGDRGYEQYF | TGTGCCACCAGCAGCCGAGGGGACAGGGGTTACGAGCAGTACTTC
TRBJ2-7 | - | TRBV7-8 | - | CAISSRAAAYEQYF | TGTGCCATCAGCTCGAGGGCGGCTGCCTACGAGCAGTACTTC
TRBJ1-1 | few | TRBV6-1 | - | CASTRGNTEAFF | TGTGCCAGCACTCGGGGGAACACTGAAGCTTTCTTT
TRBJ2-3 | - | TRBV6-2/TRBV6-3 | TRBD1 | CASRGQGASDTQYF | TGTGCCAGCAGGGGACAGGGGGCCTCAGATACGCAGTATTTT
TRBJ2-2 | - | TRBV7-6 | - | CASSSRTDSNTGELFF | TGTGCCAGCAGCTCCCGTACCGACTCGAACACCGGGGAGCTGTTTTTT
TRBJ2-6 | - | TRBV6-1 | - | CASRSRSGANVLTF | TGTGCCAGTCGCAGCAGGTCTGGGGCCAACGTCCTGACTTTC